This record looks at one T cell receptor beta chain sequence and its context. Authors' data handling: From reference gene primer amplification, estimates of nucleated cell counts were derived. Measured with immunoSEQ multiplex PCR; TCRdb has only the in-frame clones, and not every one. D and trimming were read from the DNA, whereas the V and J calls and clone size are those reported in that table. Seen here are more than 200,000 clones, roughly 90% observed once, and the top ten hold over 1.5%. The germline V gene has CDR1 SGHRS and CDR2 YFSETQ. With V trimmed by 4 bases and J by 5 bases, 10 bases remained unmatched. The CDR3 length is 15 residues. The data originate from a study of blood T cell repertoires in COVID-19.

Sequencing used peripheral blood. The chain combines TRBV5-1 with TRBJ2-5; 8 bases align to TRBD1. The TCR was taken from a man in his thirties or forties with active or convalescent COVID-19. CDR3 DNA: TGCGCCAGCAGCCGAGACAGGGGATTATGGGAGACCCAGTACTTC. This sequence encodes CASSRDRGLWETQYF.